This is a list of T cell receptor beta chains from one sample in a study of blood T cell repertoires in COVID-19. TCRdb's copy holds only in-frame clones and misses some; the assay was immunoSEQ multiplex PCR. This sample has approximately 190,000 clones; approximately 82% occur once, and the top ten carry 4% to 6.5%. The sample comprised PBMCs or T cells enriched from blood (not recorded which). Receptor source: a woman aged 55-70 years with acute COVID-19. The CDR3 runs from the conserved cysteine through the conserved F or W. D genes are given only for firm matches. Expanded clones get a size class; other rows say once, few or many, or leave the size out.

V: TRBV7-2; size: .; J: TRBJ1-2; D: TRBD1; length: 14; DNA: TGTGCCAGCAGCCTTGACAGGGGGCGACGTGGCTACACCTTC; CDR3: CASSLDRGRRGYTF
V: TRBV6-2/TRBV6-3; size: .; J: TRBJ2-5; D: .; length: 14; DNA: TGTGCCAGCAGTTACTGGGGGGGCAAAGAGACCCAGTACTTC; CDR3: CASSYWGGKETQYF
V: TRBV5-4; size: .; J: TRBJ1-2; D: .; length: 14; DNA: TGTGCCAGCAGTCCCCTTGACAGCCTCTATGGCTACACCTTC; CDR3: CASSPLDSLYGYTF
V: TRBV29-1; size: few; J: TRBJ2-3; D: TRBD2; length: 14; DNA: TGCAGCGTAGAGGGACTACCTCGCACAGATACGCAGTATTTT; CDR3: CSVEGLPRTDTQYF
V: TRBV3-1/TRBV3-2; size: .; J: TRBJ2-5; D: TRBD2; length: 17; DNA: TGTGCCAGCAGCCAAGCCTACGGAGCGGGGGGTAAAGAGACCCAGTACTTC; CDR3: CASSQAYGAGGKETQYF
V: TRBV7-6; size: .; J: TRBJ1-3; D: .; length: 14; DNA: TGTGCCAGCAGCTTAGCGTCCCAGGGAAACACCATATATTTT; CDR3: CASSLASQGNTIYF
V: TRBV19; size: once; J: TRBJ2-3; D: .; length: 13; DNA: TGTGCCAGTCGCGAGACAGTCACAGATACGCAGTATTTT; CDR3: CASRETVTDTQYF
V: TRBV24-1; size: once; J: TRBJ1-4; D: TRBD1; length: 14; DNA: TGTGCCACCAGTGACGGGACAGGGAATGAAAAACTGTTTTTT; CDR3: CATSDGTGNEKLFF
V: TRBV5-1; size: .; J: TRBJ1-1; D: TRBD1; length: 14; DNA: TGCGCCAGCAGCGGAAAGGACAGGGGGACTGAAGCTTTCTTT; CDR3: CASSGKDRGTEAFF
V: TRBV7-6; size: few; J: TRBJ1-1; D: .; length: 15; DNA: TGTGCCAGCAGCGACCGGGGTATTTTGAACACTGAAGCTTTCTTT; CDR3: CASSDRGILNTEAFF
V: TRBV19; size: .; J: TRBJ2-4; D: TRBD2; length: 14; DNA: TGTGCCAGTAGTAGCGGGAGGGAACGAAACATTCAGTACTTC; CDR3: CASSSGRERNIQYF
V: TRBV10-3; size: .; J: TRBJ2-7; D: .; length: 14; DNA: TGTGCCATCAGTGGGGGCCGGAGCTCCTACGAGCAGTACTTC; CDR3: CAISGGRSSYEQYF
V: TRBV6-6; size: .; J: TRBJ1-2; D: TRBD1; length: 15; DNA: TGTGCCAGCAGTTACTCCGGGACAGGGTTGAATGGCTACACCTTC; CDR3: CASSYSGTGLNGYTF
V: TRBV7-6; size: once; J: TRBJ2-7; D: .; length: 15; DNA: TGTGCCAGCAGCCCAGAATCGGGGATTTCCTACGAGCAGTACTTC; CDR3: CASSPESGISYEQYF
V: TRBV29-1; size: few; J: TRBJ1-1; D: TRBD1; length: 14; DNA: TGCAGCGTTATCATGGGACAGGGGGCGACTGAAGCTTTCTTT; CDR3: CSVIMGQGATEAFF
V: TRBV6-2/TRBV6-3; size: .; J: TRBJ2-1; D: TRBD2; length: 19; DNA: TGTGCCAGCAGTTACTCGCGGCCGGGACTAGCGGGAGGGGGAAATGAGCAGTTCTTC; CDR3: CASSYSRPGLAGGGNEQFF
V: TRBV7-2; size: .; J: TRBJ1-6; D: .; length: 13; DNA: TGTGCCAGCAGCTTAGTCCGAGGTTCACCCCTCCACTTT; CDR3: CASSLVRGSPLHF
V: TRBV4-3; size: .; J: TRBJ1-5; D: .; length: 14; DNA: TGCGCCAGCAGCCAAGTCCAGGGGCATCAGCCCCAGCATTTT; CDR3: CASSQVQGHQPQHF
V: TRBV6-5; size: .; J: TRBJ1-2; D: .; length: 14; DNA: TGTGCCAGCAGTTACGCTCGGCCAGGTCATGGCTACACCTTC; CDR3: CASSYARPGHGYTF
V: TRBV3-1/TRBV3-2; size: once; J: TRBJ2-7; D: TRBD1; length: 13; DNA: TGTGCCAGTGAACAGGGGGCTTTTTCGAGGCAGTACTTC; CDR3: CASEQGAFSRQYF
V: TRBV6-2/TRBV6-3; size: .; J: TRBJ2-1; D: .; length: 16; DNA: TGTGCCAGCAGTTACCGGCGGGGTAGCTCCTACAATGAGCAGTTCTTC; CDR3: CASSYRRGSSYNEQFF
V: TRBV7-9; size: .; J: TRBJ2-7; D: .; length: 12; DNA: TGTGCCAGCAGCTCGGGTGTCTACGAGCAGTACTTC; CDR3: CASSSGVYEQYF
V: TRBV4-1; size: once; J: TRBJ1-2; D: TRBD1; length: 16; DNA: TGCGCCAGCAGCCAAGGTTTTAGGGGGCCTAACTATGGCTACACCTTC; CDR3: CASSQGFRGPNYGYTF
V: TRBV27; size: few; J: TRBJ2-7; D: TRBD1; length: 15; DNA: TGTGCCAGCAGTTCCCCCGGGACAGGTTCCTACGAGCAGTACTTC; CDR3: CASSSPGTGSYEQYF
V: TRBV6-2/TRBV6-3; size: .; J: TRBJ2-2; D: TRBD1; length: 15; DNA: TGTGCCAGCAGCCGAGGACAGGGGGGAACCGGGGAGCTGTTTTTT; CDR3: CASSRGQGGTGELFF
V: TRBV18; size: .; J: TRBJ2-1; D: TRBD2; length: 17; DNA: TGTGCCAGCTCGCCGCCCTCCGAACTAGCGGGAGTCGGTGAGCAGTTCTTC; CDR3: CASSPPSELAGVGEQFF
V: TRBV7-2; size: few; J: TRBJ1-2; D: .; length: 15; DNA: TGTGCCAGCAGCTTGGCGGCGGCCACTAACTATGGCTACACCTTC; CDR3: CASSLAAATNYGYTF